What follows is one T cell receptor beta chain and its context. The antigen is undetermined. With random hexamers, reverse transcription was performed on about 0.45 to 1 ug of RNA. With immunoSEQ multiplex PCR, TCR beta CDR3 was amplified across 54 Vbeta and 13 Jbeta. TCRdb re-called the immunoSEQ multiplex PCR reads through MiXCR, storing one row per CDR3 protein. This table has about 84,000 distinct CDR3 sequences, approximately 95% appearing once. The germline V and J ends were trimmed by 3 bases and 3 bases, with 11 bases remaining between them. CDR1 and CDR2 (germline): SEHNR, FQNEAQ (reference sequence). The CDR3 is 14 residues long. Purification of the CD8+ and CD4+ T cells relied on negative isolation, and TEMRA cells underwent FACS enrichment. These data originate in a study of CD8 T cells in Susac syndrome. Study-level findings and limits: As the study acknowledged, the number of individuals who were part of its TCR sequencing and HLA analysis was relatively small.

V usage is TRBV7-9 and J usage is TRBJ1-1; a possible D gene is TRBD1 (6 bases). The clonotype originates from a human donor in good health. Material: CD8+ T cells from PBMCs. The CDR3 sequence: CASSLTGLDTEAFF. The CDR3 nucleotides are TGTGCCAGCAGCTTGACAGGATTGGACACTGAAGCTTTCTTT.